The 14 T cell receptor beta chains below all came from one sample that was sequenced in a study of technical replicates of blood from several donors. Clones were sequenced by immunoSEQ multiplex PCR, and TCRdb holds only the in-frame ones, with some missing. This table has some 99,000 clones, around 95% appearing once. The sequencing input was T cells isolated from PBMCs. Receptors were obtained from a human donor in good health.

This chain links TRBV9 with TRBJ2-4; a weak D match, TRBD2 (6 bases). The germline V and J ends were trimmed by 4 bases and 4 bases, with 15 bases remaining between them. The germline CDR1 and CDR2 sequences are SGDLS and YYNGEE. The CDR3 totals 15 residues. The CDR3 is CASSHNAGTKNIQYF. In DNA, the CDR3 is TGTGCCAGCAGCCATAATGCCGGGACTAAAAACATTCAGTACTTC.

This clone has a single count. The chain employs TRBV5-8 and TRBJ2-1; 11 bases map to TRBD2. The V segment lost 3 bases and the J segment 0 bases; nucleotides outside the gene matches: 2. The germline V gene has CDR1 SGHTS and CDR2 YDEGEE. The CDR3 is 16 amino acids. CDR3 in amino acids: CASSYLAGGSYNEQFF. CDR3 nucleotide sequence: TGTGCCAGCAGCTATCTAGCGGGGGGCTCCTACAATGAGCAGTTCTTC.

The V and J genes are TRBV6-5 and TRBJ1-1; possible D gene TRBD1, 6 bases. CDR1 is MNHEY and CDR2 is SVGAGI in the germline V gene. The CDR3 length is 15 residues. V dropped 1 base and J dropped 1 base, with 10 bases sitting between them. CDR3 sequence (DNA): TGTGCCAGCAGTTACTTCAGGGGCGAGAACACTGAAGCTTTCTTT. It codes for CASSYFRGENTEAFF.

The rearrangement uses TRBV5-1 and TRBJ1-4, with 7 bases that match TRBD1. Germline V gene sequence: CDR1 SGHRS, CDR2 YFSETQ. Trimming cost V 0 bases and J 4 bases; bases outside gene matches: 15. The CDR3 is 19 amino acids. The CDR3 DNA follows: TGCGCCAGCAGCTTGGTGGAAATGACAGGGACTAGAAGTAATGAAAAACTGTTTTTT. This translates into CASSLVEMTGTRSNEKLFF.

The chain uses TRBV7-6 and TRBJ2-1; 10 bases are shared with TRBD1. The germline gives CDR1 SGHVS, CDR2 FNYEAQ. The CDR3 totals 16 residues. The ends lost 5 bases at V and 6 bases at J; junction bases unmatched: 10. CDR3 bases: TGTGCCAGCAGCAAAAGGGGACAGGGGATCGGCAATGAGCAGTTCTTC. Translation: CASSKRGQGIGNEQFF.

J is TRBJ1-1 and V is TRBV11-2; TRBD1 is a possible D gene (5 bases). CDR1 is SGHAT, CDR2 FQNNGV, per germline. Trimming took off 5 bases at V and 4 bases at J, with 14 bases between the two ends. The CDR3 runs to 14 residues. The CDR3 nucleotides are TGTGCCAGCAGCACCCAGCAGGGAAGCACTGAAGCTTTCTTT. Translation gives CASSTQQGSTEAFF.

The chain couples TRBV6-5 to TRBJ1-4; unclear D gene. The CDR3 covers 15 residues. V was cut by 0 bases and J by 5 bases, with 10 bases left in between. The germline gives CDR1 MNHEY, CDR2 SVGAGI. The CDR3 region has the DNA TGTGCCAGCAGTTACTCCTCAAGAGAAAATGAAAAACTGTTTTTT. Its protein product is CASSYSSRENEKLFF.

This clone was observed a handful of times. V and J are TRBV19 and TRBJ1-1, with 8 bases identical to TRBD1. CDR1 is LNHDA and CDR2 is SQIVND in the germline V gene (reference sequence). The ends lost 8 bases at V and 6 bases at J; junction bases unmatched: 5. The CDR3 is 12 residues long. In DNA form, the CDR3 reads TGTGCCAGTTCACAGGGGGGCCCTGAAGCTTTCTTT. Translating gives CASSQGGPEAFF.

The genes are TRBV7-2 and TRBJ1-3; D unresolved. This CDR3 has 14 amino acids. Germline V CDR1 and CDR2: SGHTA, FQGNSA. V was cut by 1 base and J by 0 bases, with 4 bases left in between. In nucleotides, the CDR3 is TGTGCCAGCAGCTTAGATAGCTCTGGAAACACCATATATTTT. This encodes CASSLDSSGNTIYF.

CDR3 DNA: TGTGCCAGCTCACTATCGACAGGGGGAAATGAGCAGTTCTTC. It specifies CASSLSTGGNEQFF. J is TRBJ2-1 and V is TRBV18; 9 bases line up with TRBD1. CDR1 is KGHSH and CDR2 is LQKENI in the germline V gene. This CDR3 is 14 amino acids long. Losses at the gene ends were 4 bases for V and 7 bases for J; bases not matched to a gene: 5.

J is TRBJ1-2 and V is TRBV7-8; 7 bases map to TRBD1. Germline assignment: CDR1 SGHVS and CDR2 FQNEAQ. With V trimmed by 4 bases and J by 4 bases, 18 bases remained unmatched. CDR3 length equals 18 residues. The CDR3 DNA follows: TGTGCCAGCAGCTGGAACCGGGACAGCGACCAACCCTCCTATGGCTACACCTTC. This sequence encodes CASSWNRDSDQPSYGYTF.

CDR3: CASSYKRLYNEQFF. The CDR3 DNA is TGTGCCAGCAGTTATAAAAGACTCTACAATGAGCAGTTCTTC. The rearrangement joins TRBV6-6 to TRBJ2-1, with D unclear. The CDR3 has 14 residues. V lost 3 bases, J lost 3 bases, and 9 bases lay in between. CDR1 and CDR2 from the germline V gene are MNHNY and SVGAGI (reference sequence).

V is TRBV11-3 and J is TRBJ2-1; D possibly corresponds to TRBD2 (5 bases). The CDR3 consists of 15 residues. Trimming removed 3 bases at V and 4 bases at J, with 13 bases between. The V gene's germline CDR1 is SGHNT and CDR2 YENEEA. This CDR3 is CASSLGSAEYNEQFF. The CDR3 coding sequence is TGTGCCAGCAGCTTGGGTTCAGCGGAGTACAATGAGCAGTTCTTC.

The chain has TRBV27 and TRBJ2-1, with D possibly being TRBD2 (5 bases). The germline V gene has CDR1 MNHEY and CDR2 SMNVEV (reference sequence). The CDR3 loop spans 13 amino acids. V was cut by 3 bases and J by 9 bases, with 12 bases left in between. DNA of the CDR3: TGTGCCAGCAGTTTCCTTCGGGCGGGTGAGCAGTTCTTC. Translated, it gives CASSFLRAGEQFF.